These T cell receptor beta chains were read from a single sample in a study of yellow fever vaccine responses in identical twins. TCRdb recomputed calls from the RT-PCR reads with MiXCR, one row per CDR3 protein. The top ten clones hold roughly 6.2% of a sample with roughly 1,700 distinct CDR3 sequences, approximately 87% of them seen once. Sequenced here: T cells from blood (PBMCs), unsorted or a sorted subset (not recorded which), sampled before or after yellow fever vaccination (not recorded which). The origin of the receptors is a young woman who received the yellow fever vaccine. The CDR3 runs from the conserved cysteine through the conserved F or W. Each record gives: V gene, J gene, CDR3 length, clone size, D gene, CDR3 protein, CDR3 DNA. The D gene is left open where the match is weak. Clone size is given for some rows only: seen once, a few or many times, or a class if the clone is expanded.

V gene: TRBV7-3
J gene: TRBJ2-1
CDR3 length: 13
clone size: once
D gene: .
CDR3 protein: CASSPGRNNEQFF
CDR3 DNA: TGTGCCAGCAGCCCAGGACGGAACAATGAGCAGTTCTTC

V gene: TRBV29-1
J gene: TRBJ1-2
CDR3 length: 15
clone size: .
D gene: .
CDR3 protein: CSVFSPTQQGVFYTF
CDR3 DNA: TGCAGCGTTTTCTCCCCAACCCAACAGGGTGTGTTCTACACCTTC

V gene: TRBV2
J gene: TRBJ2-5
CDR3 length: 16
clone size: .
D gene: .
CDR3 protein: CASSDPTARYQETQYF
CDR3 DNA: TGTGCCAGCAGTGATCCGACAGCGAGATACCAAGAGACCCAGTACTTC

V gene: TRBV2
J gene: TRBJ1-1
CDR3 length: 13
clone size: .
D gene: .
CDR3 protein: CARSGQMNTEAFF
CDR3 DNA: TGTGCCAGAAGTGGGCAGATGAACACTGAAGCTTTCTTT

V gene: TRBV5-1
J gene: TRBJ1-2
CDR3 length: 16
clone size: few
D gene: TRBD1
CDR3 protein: CASSLGQGAVNYGYTF
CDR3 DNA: TGCGCCAGCAGCTTGGGACAGGGGGCTGTAAACTATGGCTACACCTTC

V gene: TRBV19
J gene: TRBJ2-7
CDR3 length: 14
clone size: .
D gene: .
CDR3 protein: CASSMTGSSYEQYF
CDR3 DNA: TGTGCCAGTAGTATGACGGGAAGCTCCTACGAGCAGTACTTC

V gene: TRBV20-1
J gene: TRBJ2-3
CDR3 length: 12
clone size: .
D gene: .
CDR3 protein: CSAKYGEDTQYF
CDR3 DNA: TGCAGTGCAAAGTACGGGGAAGATACGCAGTATTTT

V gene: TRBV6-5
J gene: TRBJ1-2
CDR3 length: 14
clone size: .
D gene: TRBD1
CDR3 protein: CASSYSDRGYGYTF
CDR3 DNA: TGTGCCAGCAGTTACTCGGACAGGGGCTATGGCTACACCTTC

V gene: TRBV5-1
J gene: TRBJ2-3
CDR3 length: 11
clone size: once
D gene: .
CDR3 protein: CASTLADTQYF
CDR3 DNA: TGCGCCAGCACCTTGGCAGATACGCAGTATTTT

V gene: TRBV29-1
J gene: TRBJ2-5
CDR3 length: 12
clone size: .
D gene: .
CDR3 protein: CSVEQGTETQYF
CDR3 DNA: TGCAGCGTTGAACAGGGAACGGAGACCCAGTACTTC

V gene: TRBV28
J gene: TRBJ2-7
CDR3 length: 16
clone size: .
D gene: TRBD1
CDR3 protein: CASKPDRRDRAYEQYF
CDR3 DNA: TGTGCCAGCAAGCCCGACCGCCGGGACAGGGCTTACGAGCAGTACTTC

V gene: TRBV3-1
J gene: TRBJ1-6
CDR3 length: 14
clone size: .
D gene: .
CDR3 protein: CASSHEGGGSPLHF
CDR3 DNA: TGTGCCAGCAGCCACGAAGGGGGAGGTTCACCCCTCCACTTT

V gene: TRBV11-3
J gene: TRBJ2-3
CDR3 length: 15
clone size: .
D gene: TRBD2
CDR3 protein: CASSRGTRYTDTQYF
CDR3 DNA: TGTGCCAGCAGTCGCGGGACTAGGTATACAGATACGCAGTATTTT

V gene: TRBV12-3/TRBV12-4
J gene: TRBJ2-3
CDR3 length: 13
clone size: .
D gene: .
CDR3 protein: CASSLMETDTQYF
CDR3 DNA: TGTGCCAGCAGTTTGATGGAAACAGATACGCAGTATTTT

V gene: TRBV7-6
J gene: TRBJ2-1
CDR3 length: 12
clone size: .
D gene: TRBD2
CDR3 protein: CASGTSGNEQFF
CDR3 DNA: TGTGCCAGCGGGACTAGCGGCAATGAGCAGTTCTTC

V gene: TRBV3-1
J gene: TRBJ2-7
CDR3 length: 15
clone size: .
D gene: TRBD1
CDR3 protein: CASSQEDRDLPEQYF
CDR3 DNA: TGTGCCAGCAGCCAAGAGGACAGGGACCTCCCCGAGCAGTACTTC

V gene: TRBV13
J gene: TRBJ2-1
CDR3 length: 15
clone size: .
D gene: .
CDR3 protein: CASSAGRRAYNEQFF
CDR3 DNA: TGTGCCAGCAGCGCAGGAAGGCGCGCTTACAATGAGCAGTTCTTC

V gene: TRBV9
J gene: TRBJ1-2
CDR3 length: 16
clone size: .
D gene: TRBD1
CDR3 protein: CASSARVTGRDHGYTF
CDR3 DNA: TGTGCCAGCAGCGCCCGAGTGACAGGGCGGGATCATGGCTACACCTTC

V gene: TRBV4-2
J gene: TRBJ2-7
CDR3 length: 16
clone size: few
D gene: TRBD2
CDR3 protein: CASSQDMTSGSYEQYF
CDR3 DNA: TGTGCCAGCAGCCAAGATATGACTAGCGGATCCTACGAGCAGTACTTC

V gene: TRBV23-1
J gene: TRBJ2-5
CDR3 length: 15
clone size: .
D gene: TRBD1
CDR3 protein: CASSQKGTGKETQYF
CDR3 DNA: TGCGCCAGCAGTCAAAAAGGGACAGGGAAAGAGACCCAGTACTTC

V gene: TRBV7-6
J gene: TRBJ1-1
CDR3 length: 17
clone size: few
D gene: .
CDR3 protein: CASSAPQGGGMNTEAFF
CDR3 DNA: TGTGCCAGCAGCGCCCCCCAGGGAGGTGGGATGAACACTGAAGCTTTCTTT

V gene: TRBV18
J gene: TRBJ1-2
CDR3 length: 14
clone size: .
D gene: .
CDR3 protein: CASSPGMDFYGYTF
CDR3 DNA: TGTGCCAGCTCACCAGGGATGGACTTTTATGGCTACACCTTC